The text below deals with one T cell receptor beta chain. Antigen specificity is unknown. In germline, CDR1 is MGHRA, CDR2 YSYEKL. J was trimmed by 4 bases and V by 5 bases; bases with no gene match: 5. There are 14 residues in the CDR3. This record belongs to a study of shared clonotypes between healthy human individuals. About the study: Plates per donor: three CD4 naive, three CD4 memory, two CD8 naive, one CD8 memory.

An even split of each subset's genomic DNA across several immunoSEQ plates was performed. Assay used: immunoSEQ multiplex PCR; TCRdb lists only in-frame clones, some missing. The data show around 600,000 clones, with roughly 95% seen just once and over 0.095% held by the top ten. The naive CD8 fraction comprised CD45RO-negative cells positively selected for CCR7 and excluded terminally differentiated effector memory CD45RA+ cells. Notes on the study in general: Sorted-subset samples were not fully sequenced, rarefaction indicated.

The specimen sequenced was naive CD8+ T cells sorted from blood. The clonotype comes from a woman aged 30 to 39 in good health. The chain employs TRBV4-1 and TRBJ2-1; 7 bases fit TRBD1. CDR3 in DNA: TGCGCCAGCAGCACCACACAGGGGTACAATGAGCAGTTCTTC. Encoded protein: CASSTTQGYNEQFF.